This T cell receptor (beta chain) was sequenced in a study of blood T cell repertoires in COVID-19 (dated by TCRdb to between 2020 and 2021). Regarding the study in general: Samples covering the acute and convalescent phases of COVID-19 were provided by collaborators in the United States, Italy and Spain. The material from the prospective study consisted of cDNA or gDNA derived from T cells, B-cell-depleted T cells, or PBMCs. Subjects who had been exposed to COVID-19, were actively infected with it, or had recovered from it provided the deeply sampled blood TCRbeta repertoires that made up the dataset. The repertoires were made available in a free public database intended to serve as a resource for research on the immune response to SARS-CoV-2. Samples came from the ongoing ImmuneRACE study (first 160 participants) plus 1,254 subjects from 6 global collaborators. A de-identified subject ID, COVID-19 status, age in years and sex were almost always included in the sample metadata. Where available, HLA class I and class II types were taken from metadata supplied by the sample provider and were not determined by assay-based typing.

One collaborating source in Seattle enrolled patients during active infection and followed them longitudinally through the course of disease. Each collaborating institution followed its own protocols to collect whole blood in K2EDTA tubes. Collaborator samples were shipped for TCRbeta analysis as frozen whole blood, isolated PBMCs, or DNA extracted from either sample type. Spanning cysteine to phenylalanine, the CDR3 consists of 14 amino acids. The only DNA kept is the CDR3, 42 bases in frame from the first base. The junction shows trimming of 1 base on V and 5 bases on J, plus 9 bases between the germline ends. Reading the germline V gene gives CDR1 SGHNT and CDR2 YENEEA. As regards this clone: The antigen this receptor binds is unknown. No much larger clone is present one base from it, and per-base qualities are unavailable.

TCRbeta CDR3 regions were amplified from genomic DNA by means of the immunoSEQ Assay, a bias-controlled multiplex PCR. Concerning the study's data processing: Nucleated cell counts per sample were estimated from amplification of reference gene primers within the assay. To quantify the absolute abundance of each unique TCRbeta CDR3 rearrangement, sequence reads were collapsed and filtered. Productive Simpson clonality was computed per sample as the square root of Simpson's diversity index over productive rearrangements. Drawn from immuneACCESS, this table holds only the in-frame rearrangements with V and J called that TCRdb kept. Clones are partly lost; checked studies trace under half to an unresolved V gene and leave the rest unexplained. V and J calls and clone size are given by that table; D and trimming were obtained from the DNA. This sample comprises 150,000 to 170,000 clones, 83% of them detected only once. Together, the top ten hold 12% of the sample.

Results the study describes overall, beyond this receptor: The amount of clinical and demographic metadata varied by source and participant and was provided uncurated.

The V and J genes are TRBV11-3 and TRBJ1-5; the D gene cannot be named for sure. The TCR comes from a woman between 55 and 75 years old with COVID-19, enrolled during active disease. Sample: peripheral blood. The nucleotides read TGTGCCAGCAGCTTAGCGGGGTTTTATCAGCCCCAGCATTTT. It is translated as CASSLAGFYQPQHF.